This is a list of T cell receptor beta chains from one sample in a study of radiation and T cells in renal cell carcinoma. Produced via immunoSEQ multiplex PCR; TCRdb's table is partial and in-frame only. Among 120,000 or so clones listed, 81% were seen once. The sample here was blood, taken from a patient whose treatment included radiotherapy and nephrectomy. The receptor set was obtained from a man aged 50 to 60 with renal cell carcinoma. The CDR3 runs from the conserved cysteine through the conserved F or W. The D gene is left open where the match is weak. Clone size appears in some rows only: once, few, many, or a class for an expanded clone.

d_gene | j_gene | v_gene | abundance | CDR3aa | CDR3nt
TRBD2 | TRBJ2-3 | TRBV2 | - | CASRGLVIDTQYF | TGTGCCAGCAGGGGACTAGTTATTGATACGCAGTATTTT
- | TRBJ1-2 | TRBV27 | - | CASKGQGKGYTF | TGTGCCAGCAAAGGTCAGGGTAAAGGCTACACCTTC
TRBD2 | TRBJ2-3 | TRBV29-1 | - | CSASGGPSTDTQYF | TGCAGCGCTAGCGGGGGACCTAGCACAGATACGCAGTATTTT
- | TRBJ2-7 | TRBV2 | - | CASSEAGEPYEQYF | TGTGCCAGCAGTGAAGCGGGAGAACCCTACGAGCAGTACTTC
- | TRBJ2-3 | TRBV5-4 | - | CASSLAWGPQGPDTQYF | TGTGCCAGCAGCTTGGCGTGGGGCCCACAGGGCCCAGATACGCAGTATTTT
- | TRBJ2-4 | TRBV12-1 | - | CAGLGDRGFAGAPGDIQYF | TGTGCCGGACTTGGGGACAGGGGATTTGCGGGAGCACCGGGGGACATTCAGTACTTC
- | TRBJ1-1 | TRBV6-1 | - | CASTGNVGSAEAFF | TGTGCCAGCACCGGGAACGTGGGGAGCGCTGAAGCTTTCTTT
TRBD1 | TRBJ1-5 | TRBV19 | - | CASSIVQGDQPQHF | TGTGCCAGTAGTATAGTACAGGGGGATCAGCCCCAGCATTTT
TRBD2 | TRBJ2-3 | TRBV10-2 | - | CASTSRGTSGSTDTQYF | TGCGCCAGCACCTCGAGAGGCACTAGCGGGAGCACAGATACGCAGTATTTT
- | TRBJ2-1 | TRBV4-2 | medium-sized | CASSRKGSQDLYNEQFF | TGTGCCAGCAGCCGCAAAGGGTCACAGGACCTATACAATGAGCAGTTCTTC
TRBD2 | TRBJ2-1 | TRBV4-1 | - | CASSQGLAGDNEQFF | TGCGCCAGCAGCCAAGGACTAGCGGGGGACAATGAGCAGTTCTTC
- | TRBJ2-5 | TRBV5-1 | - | CASSFDAAGAQYF | TGCGCCAGCAGCTTTGACGCAGCAGGGGCCCAGTACTTC
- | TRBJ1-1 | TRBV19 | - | CASSIAWGQAFF | TGTGCCAGTAGTATTGCTTGGGGGCAGGCTTTCTTT
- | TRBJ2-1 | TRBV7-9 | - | CASSPRGGSYNEQFF | TGTGCCAGCAGCCCGCGCGGCGGGTCCTACAATGAGCAGTTCTTC
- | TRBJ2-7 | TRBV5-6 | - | CASSLMGDNEQYF | TGTGCCAGCAGCCTAATGGGGGATAACGAGCAGTACTTC
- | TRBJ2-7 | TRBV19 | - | CASSIRRSATYEQYF | TGTGCCAGTAGTATACGTCGGTCAGCTACCTACGAGCAGTACTTC
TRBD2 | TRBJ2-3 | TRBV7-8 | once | CASSGGSDTQYF | TGTGCCAGCAGTGGCGGGAGCGATACGCAGTATTTT
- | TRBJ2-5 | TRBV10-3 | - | CAISPVGGAETQYF | TGTGCCATCAGCCCGGTGGGTGGAGCGGAGACCCAGTACTTC
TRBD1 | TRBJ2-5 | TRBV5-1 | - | CASSLGQGAGETQYF | TGCGCCAGCAGCTTAGGACAGGGGGCAGGAGAGACCCAGTACTTC
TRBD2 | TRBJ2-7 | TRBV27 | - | CASCSLAGRYEQYF | TGTGCCAGCTGTTCACTAGCGGGAAGGTACGAGCAGTACTTC
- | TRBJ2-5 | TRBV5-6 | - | CASSLDRAETQYF | TGTGCCAGCAGCTTGGACAGGGCGGAGACCCAGTACTTC
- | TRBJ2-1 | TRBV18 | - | CASSGANKPGYEQFF | TGTGCCAGCTCCGGGGCCAATAAACCCGGGTATGAGCAGTTCTTC
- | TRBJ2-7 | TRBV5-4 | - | CASSWERESSYEQYF | TGTGCCAGCAGCTGGGAGCGAGAGAGCTCCTACGAGCAGTACTTC
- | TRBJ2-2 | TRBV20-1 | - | CSAIHAGELFF | TGCAGTGCTATCCACGCCGGGGAGCTGTTTTTT
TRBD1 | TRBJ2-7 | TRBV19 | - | CASRRDSLSYEQYF | TGTGCCAGTAGACGGGACAGCCTCTCCTACGAGCAGTACTTC
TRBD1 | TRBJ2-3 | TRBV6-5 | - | CASSWTGTSTDTQYF | TGTGCCAGCAGTTGGACAGGGACAAGCACAGATACGCAGTATTTT
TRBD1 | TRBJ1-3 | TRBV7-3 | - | CASSPGTGAFSGNTIYF | TGTGCCAGCAGCCCCGGGACAGGGGCCTTCTCTGGAAACACCATATATTTT
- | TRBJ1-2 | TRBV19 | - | CASSMIGMTESYGYTF | TGTGCCAGTAGTATGATCGGCATGACAGAGTCCTATGGCTACACCTTC
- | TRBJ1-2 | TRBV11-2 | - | CASSTYYVLQGTDGYTF | TGTGCCAGCAGCACGTATTACGTATTACAAGGAACAGATGGCTACACCTTC
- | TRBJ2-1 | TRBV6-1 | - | CASGDYNEQFF | TGTGCCAGCGGAGATTACAATGAGCAGTTCTTC
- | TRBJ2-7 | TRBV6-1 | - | CASSDQTRSEQYF | TGTGCCAGCAGCGACCAAACACGGAGCGAGCAGTACTTC
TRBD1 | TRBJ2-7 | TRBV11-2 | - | CASSIRDRGYDEQYF | TGTGCCAGCAGCATTAGGGACAGGGGATACGACGAGCAGTACTTC
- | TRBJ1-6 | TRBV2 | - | CASSEALRGNSPLHF | TGTGCCAGCAGTGAAGCGCTAAGGGGTAATTCACCCCTCCACTTT
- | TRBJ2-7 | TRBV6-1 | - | CASRGKYEQYF | TGTGCCAGCAGGGGGAAGTACGAGCAGTACTTC
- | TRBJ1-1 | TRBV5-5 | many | CASRPSGGTLTEAFF | TGTGCCAGCAGACCGTCGGGGGGGACCCTAACTGAAGCTTTCTTT
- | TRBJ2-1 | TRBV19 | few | CASSWAGRNEQFF | TGTGCCAGTAGTTGGGCAGGACGAAATGAGCAGTTCTTC
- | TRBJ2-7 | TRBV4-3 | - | CASSPGQAGYQNYEQYF | TGCGCCAGCAGCCCAGGACAGGCGGGGTACCAAAACTACGAGCAGTACTTC
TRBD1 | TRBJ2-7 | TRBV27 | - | CASSLQTGGLGEQYF | TGTGCCAGCAGTTTACAGACAGGGGGCCTCGGCGAGCAGTACTTC
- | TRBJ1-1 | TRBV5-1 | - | CASSLASTGAAPAFF | TGCGCCAGCAGCTTGGCTTCCACGGGGGCCGCCCCGGCTTTCTTT
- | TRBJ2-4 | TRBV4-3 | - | CASSQDRPDRGIAKNIQYF | TGCGCCAGCAGCCAAGATCGTCCGGACCGTGGGATAGCCAAAAACATTCAGTACTTC
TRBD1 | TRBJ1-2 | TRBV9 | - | CASSAGTGGIGGYTF | TGTGCCAGCAGCGCCGGGACAGGGGGAATCGGTGGCTACACCTTC
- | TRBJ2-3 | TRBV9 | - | CASSVDGGGTDTQYF | TGTGCCAGCAGCGTAGATGGCGGGGGCACAGATACGCAGTATTTT
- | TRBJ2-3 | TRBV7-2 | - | CASSLGSYRTDTQYF | TGTGCCAGCAGCTTAGGTAGTTATCGCACAGATACGCAGTATTTT
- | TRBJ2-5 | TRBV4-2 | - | CASSPSTMEETQYF | TGTGCCAGCAGTCCCTCGACTATGGAAGAGACCCAGTACTTC
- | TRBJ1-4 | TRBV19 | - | CASSRGTNEKLFF | TGTGCCAGTAGCAGGGGAACTAATGAAAAACTGTTTTTT
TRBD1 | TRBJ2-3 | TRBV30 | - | CAWSRQGSDTQYF | TGTGCCTGGAGCCGACAGGGATCAGATACGCAGTATTTT
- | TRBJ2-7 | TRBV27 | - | CASRPDTSYEQYF | TGTGCCAGCAGGCCGGACACTTCCTACGAGCAGTACTTC
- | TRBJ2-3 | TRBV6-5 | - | CASSYSSVGTDTQYF | TGTGCCAGCAGTTACTCGAGTGTCGGCACAGATACGCAGTATTTT
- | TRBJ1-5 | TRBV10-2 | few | CASSGGSGAPYQPQHF | TGCGCCAGCAGTGGGGGCTCAGGAGCCCCTTATCAGCCCCAGCATTTT
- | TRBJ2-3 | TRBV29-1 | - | CSAKQADTQYF | TGCAGCGCCAAGCAAGCAGATACGCAGTATTTT
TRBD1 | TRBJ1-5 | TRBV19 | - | CASSSGQIYQPQHF | TGTGCCAGTAGTTCGGGACAGATCTATCAGCCCCAGCATTTT
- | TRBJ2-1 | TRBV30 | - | CAWSGIAAYNEQFF | TGTGCCTGGAGTGGGATAGCGGCTTACAATGAGCAGTTCTTC
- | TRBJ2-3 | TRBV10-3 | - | CAISESDPDTQYF | TGTGCCATCAGTGAGTCCGACCCAGATACGCAGTATTTT
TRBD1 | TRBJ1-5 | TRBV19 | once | CASTGTGGTQPQHF | TGTGCCAGTACCGGGACAGGCGGGACGCAGCCCCAGCATTTT
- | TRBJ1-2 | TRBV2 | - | CASQTDRTFYGYTF | TGTGCCAGCCAAACGGACAGAACTTTCTATGGCTACACCTTC
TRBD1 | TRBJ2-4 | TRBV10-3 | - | CAIAQGALAKNIQYF | TGTGCCATCGCTCAGGGGGCTCTGGCCAAAAACATTCAGTACTTC
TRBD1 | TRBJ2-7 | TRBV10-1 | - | CASSGGTGGIDEQYF | TGCGCCAGCAGTGGGGGGACAGGGGGCATCGACGAGCAGTACTTC